This TCR beta chain was identified in a study of CD4 T cells in relation to SARS-CoV-2 and coronaviruses. Study observations and caveats: In roughly 61% of donors, memory CD4+ clonotypes crossrecognized SARS-CoV-2 and at least one common cold coronavirus spike. Each donor contributed either pre-pandemic or post-infection samples, not both. According to naive versus memory sequencing, detected responses are memory recall, not newly primed. No crossreactivity against non-spike viral proteins was tested here.

Before the COVID-19 pandemic, during about 2011-2019, CD4+ T cells were taken from unexposed donors. As to this clone: No antigen is known for it.

Germline-derived CDR1 and CDR2 are SGHAT and FQNNGV. The length of the CDR3 is 14 residues. Trimming pared 6 bases from V and 0 bases from J, leaving 10 bases between. Libraries were prepared by immunoSEQ multiplex PCR; TCRdb keeps only in-frame clonotypes and omits some of them. Of nearly 70,000 clones listed, 85% to 95% are singletons. This TCR was recovered from a human donor in good health. The rearrangement joins TRBV11-2 to TRBJ2-3, with a weak D call TRBD1 (6 bases). The sequenced sample was naive CD4+ T cells from PBMCs. Regarding subset: naive CD4+ T cells isolated by negative enrichment. The DNA of the CDR3 is TGTGCCAGCAGAGGACAGAGTAGCACAGATACGCAGTATTTT. Its translation is CASRGQSSTDTQYF.